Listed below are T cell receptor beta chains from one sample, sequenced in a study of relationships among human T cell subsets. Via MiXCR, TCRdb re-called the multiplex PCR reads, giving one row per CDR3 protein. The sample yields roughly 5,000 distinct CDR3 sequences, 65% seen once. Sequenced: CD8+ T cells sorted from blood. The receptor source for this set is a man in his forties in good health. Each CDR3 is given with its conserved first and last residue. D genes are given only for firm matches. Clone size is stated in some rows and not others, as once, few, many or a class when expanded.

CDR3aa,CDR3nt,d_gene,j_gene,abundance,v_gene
CASSSPTGHYGYTF,TGTGCCAGCAGCTCCCCGACAGGGCACTATGGCTACACCTTC,TRBD1,TRBJ1-2,.,TRBV11-2
CASSLGATSTDTQYF,TGTGCCAGCAGCTTAGGCGCCACTAGCACAGATACGCAGTATTTT,.,TRBJ2-3,.,TRBV7-8
CASSQAGPNEGTQYF,TGTGCCAGCAGCCAGGCGGGACCGAACGAGGGGACCCAGTACTTC,.,TRBJ2-5,.,TRBV4-2
CASTPTDFYTGELFF,TGTGCCAGCACCCCGACAGACTTCTACACCGGGGAGCTGTTTTTT,.,TRBJ2-2,few,TRBV7-9
CASSPRHLSTGGSYEQYF,TGTGCCAGCTCACCAAGGCATCTATCGACAGGGGGCTCCTACGAGCAGTACTTC,TRBD1,TRBJ2-7,.,TRBV18
CASRYRVGTGTQYF,TGTGCCAGCAGGTACAGGGTTGGGACAGGTACGCAGTATTTT,TRBD1,TRBJ2-3,.,TRBV28
CSTRDYYEQYF,TGCAGCACCAGGGATTACTACGAGCAGTACTTC,.,TRBJ2-7,.,TRBV29-1
CASSLADKTYEQYF,TGTGCCAGCAGTTTAGCAGACAAGACCTACGAGCAGTACTTC,.,TRBJ2-7,.,TRBV28
CASSPGQGYNEQFF,TGTGCCAGCAGTCCGGGACAGGGGTACAATGAGCAGTTCTTC,TRBD1,TRBJ2-1,.,TRBV27
CASSLLDRAPETQYF,TGCGCCAGCAGCTTACTCGACAGGGCCCCAGAGACCCAGTACTTC,TRBD1,TRBJ2-5,.,TRBV5-4
CSARDLAGVKNIQYF,TGCAGTGCTAGAGATCTAGCAGGGGTCAAAAACATTCAGTACTTC,.,TRBJ2-4,.,TRBV20-1
CASSSAGGLYNEQFF,TGTGCCAGCAGCTCCGCGGGAGGCCTTTACAATGAGCAGTTCTTC,TRBD2,TRBJ2-1,medium-sized,TRBV11-2
CATMWSGRSYEQYF,TGTGCCACAATGTGGAGCGGGAGGTCCTACGAGCAGTACTTC,TRBD2,TRBJ2-7,.,TRBV28
CASSPTVSGGNQPQHF,TGCGCCAGCAGCCCGACAGTCTCGGGAGGCAATCAGCCCCAGCATTTT,.,TRBJ1-5,once,TRBV5-1
CSASPSGGPDTQYF,TGCAGTGCTAGTCCCAGCGGGGGGCCAGATACGCAGTATTTT,TRBD2,TRBJ2-3,.,TRBV20-1
CASTIARGGNQPQHF,TGTGCCAGCACTATAGCCCGGGGGGGCAATCAGCCCCAGCATTTT,.,TRBJ1-5,.,TRBV7-8
CASSGTGDQPQHF,TGCGCCAGCAGCGGGACAGGGGATCAGCCCCAGCATTTT,TRBD1,TRBJ1-5,.,TRBV23-1
CASSLSRRVDEAFF,TGTGCCAGCAGCTTATCCCGCAGGGTCGATGAAGCTTTCTTT,.,TRBJ1-1,few,TRBV11-2
CASSYRDRSYNEQFF,TGTGCCAGCAGTTACCGGGACAGGTCCTACAATGAGCAGTTCTTC,TRBD1,TRBJ2-1,.,TRBV5-6
CASLTPDNYNEQFF,TGTGCCAGTCTTACCCCGGACAACTACAATGAGCAGTTCTTC,.,TRBJ2-1,.,TRBV28
CASSPTSGRYGEQFF,TGTGCCAGCAGCCCTACTAGCGGGAGATACGGTGAGCAGTTCTTC,TRBD2,TRBJ2-1,few,TRBV7-3
CATSADYAPNEQFF,TGTGCCACCAGCGCGGACTACGCCCCCAATGAGCAGTTCTTC,.,TRBJ2-1,once,TRBV24-1
CASSQGLQAGGPIAYNEQFF,TGTGCCAGCAGCCAAGGCCTCCAAGCGGGGGGCCCTATAGCCTACAATGAGCAGTTCTTC,TRBD2,TRBJ2-1,.,TRBV14
CASSLFQRTPYEQYF,TGTGCCAGCAGTTTATTTCAAAGAACACCCTACGAGCAGTACTTC,.,TRBJ2-7,.,TRBV27
CASSDGLGDTQYF,TGTGCCAGCAGCGACGGGCTCGGGGATACGCAGTATTTT,.,TRBJ2-3,few,TRBV28
CSAAPGSSHPTDTQYF,TGCAGTGCCGCTCCGGGATCCAGTCACCCCACAGATACGCAGTATTTT,.,TRBJ2-3,.,TRBV20-1
CASSPAGAAVNQPQHF,TGTGCCAGCAGCCCTGCGGGAGCCGCGGTTAATCAGCCCCAGCATTTT,.,TRBJ1-5,.,TRBV28
CASSLSREENNEQFF,TGTGCCAGCAGCTTATCACGGGAGGAGAACAATGAGCAGTTCTTC,TRBD2,TRBJ2-1,.,TRBV7-9
CASRFWDRGRRSETQYF,TGTGCCAGCAGATTTTGGGACAGGGGGCGCAGGAGCGAGACCCAGTACTTC,TRBD1,TRBJ2-5,once,TRBV6-1
CASSQDGPSYNEQFF,TGCGCCAGCAGCCAAGATGGTCCTAGCTACAATGAGCAGTTCTTC,.,TRBJ2-1,.,TRBV4-1
CASSRVGPHEQYF,TGTGCCAGCAGCAGGGTCGGGCCGCACGAGCAGTACTTC,.,TRBJ2-7,.,TRBV7-9
CASSEGGLIRNIQYF,TGTGCCAGCAGTGAAGGGGGACTCATCAGGAACATTCAGTACTTC,.,TRBJ2-4,.,TRBV2
CASSEGDYFGETQYF,TGTGCCAGCAGTGAAGGAGACTACTTTGGGGAGACCCAGTACTTC,.,TRBJ2-5,medium-sized,TRBV2
CASSLWANYEQYF,TGCGCCAGCAGCTTGTGGGCCAACTACGAGCAGTACTTC,.,TRBJ2-7,.,TRBV5-1
CASSTRGVTNYEQYF,TGTGCCAGCAGCACTCGCGGGGTGACGAATTACGAGCAGTACTTC,.,TRBJ2-7,.,TRBV7-9
CASSPTVLAKNIQYF,TGTGCCAGCAGTCCAACAGTTCTAGCCAAAAACATTCAGTACTTC,.,TRBJ2-4,few,TRBV28
CASSIDSGQEISGANVLTF,TGTGCCAGCAGCATCGACTCGGGACAGGAAATCTCTGGGGCCAACGTCCTGACTTTC,TRBD1,TRBJ2-6,.,TRBV7-9
CASSHGTDYEKLFF,TGTGCCAGCAGTCACGGGACAGACTATGAAAAACTGTTTTTT,TRBD1,TRBJ1-4,few,TRBV5-8
CASSLVGQPDEQYF,TGTGCCAGCAGCTTAGTGGGGCAGCCTGACGAGCAGTACTTC,.,TRBJ2-7,.,TRBV11-2
CASSLFHPGPRNEQFF,TGTGCCAGCAGTTTATTCCACCCCGGACCGAGGAATGAGCAGTTCTTC,.,TRBJ2-1,.,TRBV27
CASSSLTSGLQYEQYF,TGTGCCAGCAGCTCCTTGACTAGCGGGCTCCAATACGAGCAGTACTTC,TRBD2,TRBJ2-7,.,TRBV7-9
CATTGLAGGSLDTQYF,TGTGCCACAACAGGACTAGCGGGGGGCTCTTTGGATACGCAGTATTTT,TRBD2,TRBJ2-3,.,TRBV7-8
CASSQDAGPTEAFF,TGTGCCAGCAGCCAAGATGCAGGGCCAACTGAAGCTTTCTTT,.,TRBJ1-1,.,TRBV3-1
CASSPTGRDTQYF,TGCGCCAGCAGCCCCACCGGGCGGGATACGCAGTATTTT,.,TRBJ2-3,.,TRBV4-1
CASSQYRGEAFF,TGTGCCAGCAGCCAATATCGCGGTGAAGCTTTCTTT,.,TRBJ1-1,few,TRBV14
CAWSVRLHGNEQFF,TGTGCCTGGAGTGTACGCCTGCACGGTAATGAGCAGTTCTTC,.,TRBJ2-1,few,TRBV30
CASSDGGTPRF,TGTGCCAGCAGTGATGGTGGGACCCCCCGCTTC,.,TRBJ2-5,.,TRBV2
CASRLAGGTDTQYF,TGTGCCAGCAGATTAGCGGGGGGAACAGATACGCAGTATTTT,TRBD2,TRBJ2-3,hyperexpanded,TRBV6-6
CASSLGQGQETQYF,TGCGCCAGCAGCTTGGGACAGGGGCAAGAGACCCAGTACTTC,TRBD1,TRBJ2-5,.,TRBV5-1
CASSQATGTGSYEQYF,TGTGCCAGCAGCCAAGCCACCGGGACAGGATCCTACGAGCAGTACTTC,TRBD1,TRBJ2-7,.,TRBV4-2